This T cell receptor beta chain is drawn from a study of cytomegalovirus exposure and HLA in healthy donors. In regard to this clone: Its antigen is currently unknown.

This CDR3 comprises 15 residues. Germline-derived CDR1 and CDR2 are SGHTA and FQGNSA. With V trimmed by 5 bases and J by 4 bases, 10 bases remained unmatched. The PCR made use of 60 Vbeta and 13 Jbeta primers. Assay used: immunoSEQ multiplex PCR; TCRdb lists only in-frame clones, some missing. This table lists about 100,000 clones. The study, taken as a whole, reports: It was in a later analysis that TCR association rates were seen to vary by HLA locus, highest for DRB1 and lowest for HLA-C.

The receptor comes from a man aged 50 to 59 in good health and CMV-seronegative. The chain recombines TRBV7-2 with TRBJ2-7; 8 bases map to TRBD1. Sequencing used PBMCs. The CDR3 here is CASSIRTGISYEQYF. The CDR3 DNA reads as TGTGCCAGCAGCATTAGGACAGGGATAAGTTACGAGCAGTACTTC. The full variable domain, rest sourced from reference TRBV7-2 and TRBJ2-7, is GAGVSQSPSNKVTEKGKDVELRCDPISGHTALYWYRQSLGQGLEFLIYFQGNSAPDKSGLPSDRFSAERTGGSVSTLTIQRTQQEDSAVYLCASSIRTGISYEQYFGPGTRLTVT.